The rows below give T cell receptor beta chains drawn from one sample of a study of T cells in Graves' hyperthyroidism and ophthalmopathy. TCRdb re-called the multiplex PCR reads through MiXCR, storing one row per CDR3 protein. The top ten clones hold roughly 8% of a sample with fewer than 900,000 distinct CDR3 sequences, about 17% of them seen once. What was sequenced was blood. The receptors were gathered from a young man with Graves' hyperthyroidism. Each CDR3 is given with its conserved first and last residue. The order of the fields is J gene, V gene, clone size, CDR3 length, D gene, CDR3 protein, CDR3 DNA. The D gene is left open where the match is weak. Clone size appears in some rows only: once, few, many, or a class for an expanded clone.

J: TRBJ1-5
V: TRBV28
size: many
length: 15
D: NA
CDR3: CASSLPNTAGEPQHF
DNA: TGTGCCAGCAGTTTACCGAACACGGCAGGTGAGCCCCAGCATTTT

J: TRBJ1-6
V: TRBV2
size: many
length: 13
D: NA
CDR3: CASSDYRSSPLHF
DNA: TGTGCCAGCAGTGACTACAGGTCTTCACCCCTCCACTTT

J: TRBJ2-5
V: TRBV6-2/TRBV6-3
size: few
length: 13
D: NA
CDR3: CASTGGGGETQYF
DNA: TGTGCCAGCACCGGCGGCGGCGGGGAGACCCAGTACTTC

J: TRBJ2-3
V: TRBV5-8
size: few
length: 15
D: NA
CDR3: CASSLGSRSPDTQYF
DNA: TGTGCCAGCAGCCTGGGAAGTAGGTCTCCAGATACGCAGTATTTT

J: TRBJ1-1
V: TRBV7-3
size: many
length: 20
D: NA
CDR3: CASSLDGGTGDPSMNTEAFF
DNA: TGTGCCAGCAGCTTAGACGGTGGGACGGGGGATCCATCGATGAACACTGAAGCTTTCTTT

J: TRBJ1-5
V: TRBV29-1
size: NA
length: 13
D: NA
CDR3: CSVVALRGGHQHF
DNA: TGCAGCGTTGTGGCCTTGCGGGGTGGGCACCAGCATTTT

J: TRBJ1-1
V: TRBV5-1
size: few
length: 15
D: NA
CDR3: CASSLFGVANTEAFF
DNA: TGCGCCAGCAGCTTGTTCGGTGTGGCGAACACTGAAGCTTTCTTT

J: TRBJ1-2
V: TRBV5-4
size: NA
length: 14
D: NA
CDR3: CASSTQARDYGYTF
DNA: TGTGCCAGCTCGACGCAGGCTCGGGACTATGGCTACACCTTC

J: TRBJ2-2
V: TRBV15
size: NA
length: 16
D: TRBD1
CDR3: CATSRDYTGVSGELFF
DNA: TGTGCCACCAGCAGAGATTACACAGGGGTCTCCGGGGAGCTGTTTTTT

J: TRBJ2-1
V: TRBV11-3
size: many
length: 14
D: TRBD2
CDR3: CASSAVGGSGEQFF
DNA: TGTGCCAGCTCCGCGGTGGGGGGGAGTGGTGAGCAGTTCTTC

J: TRBJ2-7
V: TRBV6-1
size: few
length: 13
D: NA
CDR3: CASRAGPSYEQYF
DNA: TGTGCCAGCAGGGCAGGGCCGTCCTACGAGCAGTACTTC

J: TRBJ2-7
V: TRBV2
size: few
length: 13
D: TRBD2
CDR3: CASNGRAGDEQYF
DNA: TGTGCCAGCAACGGGAGGGCCGGGGACGAGCAGTACTTC

J: TRBJ1-4
V: TRBV28
size: many
length: 14
D: TRBD1
CDR3: CASRTARGREKLFF
DNA: TGTGCCAGCCGAACGGCGAGGGGGCGCGAAAAACTGTTTTTT

J: TRBJ1-4
V: TRBV6-1
size: many
length: 15
D: NA
CDR3: CASRGGTTTNEKLFF
DNA: TGTGCCAGCAGGGGAGGGACAACAACTAATGAAAAACTGTTTTTT

J: TRBJ2-5
V: TRBV12-3/TRBV12-4
size: many
length: 13
D: NA
CDR3: CASSPFGQETQYF
DNA: TGTGCCAGCAGTCCGTTTGGTCAAGAGACCCAGTACTTC

J: TRBJ2-1
V: TRBV9
size: NA
length: 14
D: TRBD1
CDR3: CASSSGQGSYEQFF
DNA: TGTGCCAGCAGCTCGGGACAGGGAAGTTATGAGCAGTTCTTC

J: TRBJ2-1
V: TRBV5-4
size: few
length: 17
D: TRBD2
CDR3: CASSFLAGEPPYNEQFF
DNA: TGTGCCAGCAGCTTTTTAGCGGGAGAACCCCCTTACAATGAGCAGTTCTTC

J: TRBJ2-2
V: TRBV11-2
size: few
length: 14
D: TRBD2
CDR3: CASSPGPGGGELFF
DNA: TGTGCCAGCAGCCCGGGTCCGGGGGGCGGGGAGCTGTTTTTT

J: TRBJ2-5
V: TRBV5-6
size: few
length: 16
D: TRBD1
CDR3: CASSLSGTGEKATQYF
DNA: TGTGCCAGCAGCTTAAGCGGGACAGGGGAGAAGGCGACCCAGTACTTC

J: TRBJ2-1
V: TRBV7-3
size: NA
length: 11
D: TRBD1
CDR3: CASSQGVGQFF
DNA: TGTGCCAGCAGCCAGGGGGTTGGTCAGTTCTTC

J: TRBJ1-3
V: TRBV7-3
size: NA
length: 15
D: NA
CDR3: CASSTRDPSGNTIYF
DNA: TGTGCCAGCAGCACCCGGGACCCCTCTGGAAACACCATATATTTT

J: TRBJ1-1
V: TRBV7-9
size: many
length: 13
D: NA
CDR3: CASSLEGDTEAFF
DNA: TGTGCCAGCAGCTTAGAGGGAGACACTGAAGCTTTCTTT

J: TRBJ1-2
V: TRBV9
size: NA
length: 14
D: NA
CDR3: CASSVADTNYGYTF
DNA: TGTGCCAGCAGCGTAGCAGACACTAACTATGGCTACACCTTC

J: TRBJ2-2
V: TRBV15
size: few
length: 13
D: NA
CDR3: CATSKTSNGELFF
DNA: TGTGCCACCAGCAAAACTAGCAACGGGGAGCTGTTTTTT

J: TRBJ2-7
V: TRBV12-3/TRBV12-4
size: many
length: 13
D: NA
CDR3: CASKDQSSYEQYF
DNA: TGTGCCAGCAAAGACCAGAGCTCCTACGAGCAGTACTTC

J: TRBJ1-1
V: TRBV13
size: many
length: 17
D: NA
CDR3: CASRGHPLRQMNTEAFF
DNA: TGTGCCAGCCGAGGACACCCCTTAAGACAGATGAACACTGAAGCTTTCTTT

J: TRBJ2-5
V: TRBV3-1
size: many
length: 18
D: TRBD1
CDR3: CASSHSTGGQGSRETQYF
DNA: TGTGCCAGCAGCCATTCTACGGGCGGACAGGGATCAAGAGAGACCCAGTACTTC

J: TRBJ2-3
V: TRBV7-9
size: NA
length: 14
D: TRBD1
CDR3: CASSDTGGTDTQYF
DNA: TGTGCCAGCAGCGACACAGGGGGAACAGATACGCAGTATTTT

J: TRBJ1-5
V: TRBV12-3/TRBV12-4
size: many
length: 12
D: NA
CDR3: CASSLAQGPQHF
DNA: TGTGCCAGCAGCCTGGCCCAGGGCCCCCAGCATTTT

J: TRBJ2-1
V: TRBV2
size: few
length: 18
D: TRBD2
CDR3: CASSDLAGGVGSYNEQFF
DNA: TGTGCCAGCAGTGATCTAGCGGGAGGGGTAGGATCCTACAATGAGCAGTTCTTC

J: TRBJ2-4
V: TRBV6-2/TRBV6-3
size: many
length: 14
D: NA
CDR3: CASSYREPRNIQYF
DNA: TGTGCCAGCAGTTACCGTGAGCCGAGAAACATTCAGTACTTC

J: TRBJ2-1
V: TRBV5-5
size: NA
length: 14
D: NA
CDR3: CASSGGRGYNGQFF
DNA: TGTGCCAGCAGCGGGGGCAGGGGCTACAATGGGCAGTTCTTC

J: TRBJ1-1
V: TRBV12-3/TRBV12-4
size: few
length: 14
D: NA
CDR3: CASSLEGENTEAFF
DNA: TGTGCCAGCAGTTTAGAGGGGGAAAACACTGAAGCTTTCTTT

J: TRBJ2-7
V: TRBV20-1
size: few
length: 15
D: TRBD2
CDR3: CSAREGLAGGYEQYF
DNA: TGCAGTGCCCGAGAGGGACTAGCGGGAGGATACGAGCAGTACTTC

J: TRBJ2-5
V: TRBV4-3
size: NA
length: 17
D: TRBD2
CDR3: CASSQVTTSGRGETQYF
DNA: TGCGCCAGCAGCCAAGTAACGACTAGCGGGAGGGGGGAGACCCAGTACTTC

J: TRBJ2-7
V: TRBV10-3
size: few
length: 15
D: TRBD1
CDR3: CAISPRRDSFREQYF
DNA: TGTGCCATCAGCCCCCGTCGGGACAGCTTTCGGGAGCAGTACTTC

J: TRBJ2-1
V: TRBV20-1
size: NA
length: 14
D: NA
CDR3: CSAAGGVTYNEQFF
DNA: TGCAGTGCCGCCGGCGGAGTTACCTACAATGAGCAGTTCTTC

J: TRBJ2-3
V: TRBV18
size: NA
length: 15
D: NA
CDR3: CASSPSRTATDTQYF
DNA: TGTGCCAGCTCACCGTCCAGGACTGCCACAGATACGCAGTATTTT

J: TRBJ2-2
V: TRBV6-1
size: NA
length: 16
D: NA
CDR3: CASLAHPGHPSGELFF
DNA: TGTGCCAGCTTAGCCCATCCGGGACACCCATCCGGGGAGCTGTTTTTT

J: TRBJ2-7
V: TRBV27
size: many
length: 12
D: TRBD1
CDR3: CASSFDRVEQYF
DNA: TGTGCCAGCAGTTTCGACAGGGTCGAACAGTACTTC

J: TRBJ1-2
V: TRBV27
size: many
length: 17
D: NA
CDR3: CASSSYGETRGGHGYTF
DNA: TGTGCCAGCAGCTCTTACGGGGAAACTCGGGGGGGGCATGGCTACACCTTC

J: TRBJ2-7
V: TRBV4-2
size: few
length: 16
D: TRBD2
CDR3: CASSQGTSGRAGEQYF
DNA: TGTGCCAGCAGCCAAGGGACGAGCGGGAGGGCCGGGGAGCAGTACTTC

J: TRBJ2-2
V: TRBV6-5
size: NA
length: 15
D: NA
CDR3: CASRLPGSNTGELFF
DNA: TGTGCCAGCAGATTACCGGGATCCAACACCGGGGAGCTGTTTTTT

J: TRBJ1-1
V: TRBV28
size: many
length: 13
D: NA
CDR3: CASSSPMNTEAFF
DNA: TGTGCCAGCAGTTCCCCGATGAACACTGAAGCTTTCTTT

J: TRBJ2-1
V: TRBV11-2
size: many
length: 15
D: TRBD2
CDR3: CASTWGTSGTAEQFF
DNA: TGTGCCAGCACCTGGGGGACTAGCGGGACGGCTGAGCAGTTCTTC

J: TRBJ1-5
V: TRBV20-1
size: few
length: 13
D: TRBD1
CDR3: CSGQDTFNQPQHF
DNA: TGCAGCGGACAGGACACCTTCAATCAGCCCCAGCATTTT

J: TRBJ2-7
V: TRBV9
size: NA
length: 13
D: NA
CDR3: CASSARGDNEQYF
DNA: TGTGCCAGCAGCGCCAGGGGTGACAACGAGCAGTACTTC

J: TRBJ2-1
V: TRBV20-1
size: once
length: 14
D: TRBD2
CDR3: CSASGAGGFLTQFF
DNA: TGCAGTGCTAGCGGCGCGGGAGGATTTTTGACCCAGTTCTTC

J: TRBJ1-5
V: TRBV6-1
size: many
length: 16
D: TRBD1
CDR3: CASSLHQGDSNQPQHF
DNA: TGTGCCAGCAGTCTGCACCAGGGGGATAGCAATCAGCCCCAGCATTTT

J: TRBJ2-7
V: TRBV2
size: few
length: 14
D: TRBD1
CDR3: CASGDRVFSYEQYF
DNA: TGTGCCAGCGGCGACAGGGTTTTCTCCTACGAGCAGTACTTC

J: TRBJ2-5
V: TRBV4-3
size: NA
length: 15
D: TRBD1
CDR3: CASSSGTVNQETQYF
DNA: TGCGCCAGCAGCTCCGGGACAGTTAACCAAGAGACCCAGTACTTC

J: TRBJ2-1
V: TRBV2
size: many
length: 14
D: TRBD1
CDR3: CASKGDRGQDEQFF
DNA: TGTGCCAGCAAGGGGGACAGGGGTCAGGATGAGCAGTTCTTC

J: TRBJ1-5
V: TRBV2
size: many
length: 16
D: NA
CDR3: CASSEAFPGRDQPQHF
DNA: TGTGCCAGCAGTGAAGCGTTCCCGGGGAGGGATCAGCCCCAGCATTTT

J: TRBJ2-1
V: TRBV7-3
size: few
length: 17
D: NA
CDR3: CASSPHGTFATDNEQFF
DNA: TGTGCCAGCAGCCCACACGGGACTTTTGCCACCGACAATGAGCAGTTCTTC